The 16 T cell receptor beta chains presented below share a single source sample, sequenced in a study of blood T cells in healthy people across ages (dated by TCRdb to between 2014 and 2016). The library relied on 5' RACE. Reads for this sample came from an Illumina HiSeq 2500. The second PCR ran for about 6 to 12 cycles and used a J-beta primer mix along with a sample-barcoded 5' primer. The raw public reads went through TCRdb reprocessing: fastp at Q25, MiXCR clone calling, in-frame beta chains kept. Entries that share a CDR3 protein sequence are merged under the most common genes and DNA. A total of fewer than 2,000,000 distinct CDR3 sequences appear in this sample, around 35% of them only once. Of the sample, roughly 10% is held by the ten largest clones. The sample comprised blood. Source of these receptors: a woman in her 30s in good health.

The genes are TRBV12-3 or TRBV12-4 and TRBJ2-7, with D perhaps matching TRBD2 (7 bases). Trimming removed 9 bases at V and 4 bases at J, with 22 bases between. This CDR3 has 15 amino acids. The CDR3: CASTHRTRGGYEQYF. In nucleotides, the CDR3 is TGTGCCAGTACCCATCGGACTAGGGGGGGATACGAGCAGTACTTC.

CDR3: CASSFISAVTGNEQFF. The CDR3 DNA reads as TGTGCCAGCAGTTTTATTTCAGCGGTTACTGGTAATGAGCAGTTCTTC. The chain carries TRBV28 and TRBJ2-1; TRBD2 might be the D (5 bases). CDR1 is MDHEN, CDR2 SYDVKM, per germline. With 3 bases removed from V and 7 bases from J, the gap between germline ends came to 19 bases. The CDR3 sequence is 16 residues long.

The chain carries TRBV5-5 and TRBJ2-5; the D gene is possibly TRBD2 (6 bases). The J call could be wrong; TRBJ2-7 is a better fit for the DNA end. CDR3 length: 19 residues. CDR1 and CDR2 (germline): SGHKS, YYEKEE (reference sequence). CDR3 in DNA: TGTGCCAGCAGCCCGAGACGGGACCCGCGGGATTTATTAAACTACGAGCAGTACTTC. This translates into CASSPRRDPRDLLNYEQYF.

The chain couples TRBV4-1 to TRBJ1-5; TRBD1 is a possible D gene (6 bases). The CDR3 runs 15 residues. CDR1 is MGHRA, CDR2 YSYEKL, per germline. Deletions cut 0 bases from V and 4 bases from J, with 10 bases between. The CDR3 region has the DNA TGCGCCAGCAGCCAAGATCCCACAGGGAATCAGCCCCAGCATTTT. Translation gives CASSQDPTGNQPQHF.

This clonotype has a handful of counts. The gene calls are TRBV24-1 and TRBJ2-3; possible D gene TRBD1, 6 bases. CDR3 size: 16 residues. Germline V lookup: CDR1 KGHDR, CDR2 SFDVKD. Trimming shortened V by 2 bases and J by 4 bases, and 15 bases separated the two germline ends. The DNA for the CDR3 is TGTGCCACCAGTGATTCCGTCAAACAGGGTGCAGATACGCAGTATTTT. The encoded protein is CATSDSVKQGADTQYF.

DNA for the CDR3: TGCAGCGCCATAGGGAGAACCGGACAGGGGGAGAACAATGAGCAGTTCTTC. The encoded protein is CSAIGRTGQGENNEQFF. The chain uses TRBV29-1 and TRBJ2-1; 10 bases map to TRBD1. Trimming took 7 bases from V and 5 from J; bases not matched to a gene: 17. The CDR3 extends over 17 amino acids. Germline V gene data show CDR1 as SQVTM and CDR2 as ANQGSEA.

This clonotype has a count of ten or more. In DNA, the CDR3 is TGCGCCAGCAGCCAACCCGGGACCGCAAACTATGGCTACACCTTC. Protein sequence: CASSQPGTANYGYTF. The chain combines TRBV4-1 with TRBJ1-2; D possibly corresponds to TRBD1 (5 bases). V was shortened by 2 bases and J by 2 bases, with 12 bases between the two germline ends. Germline V gives CDR1 MGHRA, CDR2 YSYEKL. This CDR3 has 15 amino acids.

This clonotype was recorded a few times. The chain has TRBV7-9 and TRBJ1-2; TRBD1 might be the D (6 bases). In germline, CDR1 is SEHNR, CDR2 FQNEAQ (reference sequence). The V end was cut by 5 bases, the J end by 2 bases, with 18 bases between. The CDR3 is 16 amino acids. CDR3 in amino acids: CASSPNLRGPNYGYTF. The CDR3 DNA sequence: TGTGCCAGCAGCCCAAACCTCAGGGGTCCCAACTATGGCTACACCTTC.

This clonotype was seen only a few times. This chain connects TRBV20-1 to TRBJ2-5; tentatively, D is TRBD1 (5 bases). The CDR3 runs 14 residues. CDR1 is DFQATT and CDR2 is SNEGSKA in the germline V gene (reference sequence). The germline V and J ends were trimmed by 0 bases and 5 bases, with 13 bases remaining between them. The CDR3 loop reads CSARELTVPETQYF. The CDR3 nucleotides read TGCAGTGCTAGAGAGCTGACAGTCCCGGAGACCCAGTACTTC.

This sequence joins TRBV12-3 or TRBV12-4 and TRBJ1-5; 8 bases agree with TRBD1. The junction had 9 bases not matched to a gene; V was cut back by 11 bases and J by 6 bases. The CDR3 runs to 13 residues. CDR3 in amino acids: CASRTGSSQPQHF. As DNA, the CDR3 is TGTGCCTCCAGGACAGGGAGTAGTCAGCCCCAGCATTTT.

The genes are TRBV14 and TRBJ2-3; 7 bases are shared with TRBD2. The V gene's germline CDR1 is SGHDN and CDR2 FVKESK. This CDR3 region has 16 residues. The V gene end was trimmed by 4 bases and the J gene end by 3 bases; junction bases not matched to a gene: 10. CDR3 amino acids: CASSLGGGRWTDTQYF. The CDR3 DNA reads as TGTGCCAGCAGCCTAGGCGGGGGACGTTGGACAGATACGCAGTATTTT.

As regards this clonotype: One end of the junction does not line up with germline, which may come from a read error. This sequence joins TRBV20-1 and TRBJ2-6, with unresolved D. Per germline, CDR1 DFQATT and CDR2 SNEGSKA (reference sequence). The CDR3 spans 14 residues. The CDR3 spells CSALLGSGVNVLTF. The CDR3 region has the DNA TGCAGTGCCCTCCTAGGCTCTGGGGTCAACGTCCTGACTTTC.

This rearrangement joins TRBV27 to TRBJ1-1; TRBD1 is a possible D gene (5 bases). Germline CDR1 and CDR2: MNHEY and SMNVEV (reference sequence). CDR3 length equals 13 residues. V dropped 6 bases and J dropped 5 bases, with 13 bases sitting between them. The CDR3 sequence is CASSSSGLTEAFF. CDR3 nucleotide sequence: TGTGCCAGCAGCTCCTCGGGGCTGACTGAAGCTTTCTTT.

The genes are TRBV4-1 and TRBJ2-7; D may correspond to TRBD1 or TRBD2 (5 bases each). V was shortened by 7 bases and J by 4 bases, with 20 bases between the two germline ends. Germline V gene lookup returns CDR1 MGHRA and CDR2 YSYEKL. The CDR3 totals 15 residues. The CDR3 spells CASTPGSGEGYEQYF. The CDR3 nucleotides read TGCGCCAGCACCCCAGGAAGCGGAGAGGGGTACGAGCAGTACTTC.

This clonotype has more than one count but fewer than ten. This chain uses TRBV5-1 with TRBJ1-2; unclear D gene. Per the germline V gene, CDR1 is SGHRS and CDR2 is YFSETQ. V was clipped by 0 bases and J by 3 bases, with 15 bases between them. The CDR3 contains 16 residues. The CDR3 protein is CASSLAGPGFDYGYTF. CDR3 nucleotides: TGCGCCAGCAGCTTGGCCGGTCCAGGATTTGACTATGGCTACACCTTC. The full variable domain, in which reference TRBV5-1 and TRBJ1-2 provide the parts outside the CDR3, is KAGVTQTPRYLIKTRGQQVTLSCSPISGHRSVSWYQQTPGQGLQFLFEYFSETQRNKGNFPGRFSGRQFSNSRSEMNVSTLELGDSALYLCASSLAGPGFDYGYTFGSGTRLTVV.

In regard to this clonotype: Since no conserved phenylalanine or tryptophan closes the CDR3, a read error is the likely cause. CDR3 coding DNA: TGCGCCAGCAGCTTGGCCGGCGGCGAGCGAGCCAATGAGCAGTTCTAC. Its protein product is CASSLAGGERANEQFY. The rearrangement links TRBV5-1 to TRBJ2-1; D unresolved. Trimming left V 0 bases short and J 6 bases short, with 16 bases between. Germline lookup yields CDR1 SGHRS and CDR2 YFSETQ. This CDR3 comprises 16 residues.